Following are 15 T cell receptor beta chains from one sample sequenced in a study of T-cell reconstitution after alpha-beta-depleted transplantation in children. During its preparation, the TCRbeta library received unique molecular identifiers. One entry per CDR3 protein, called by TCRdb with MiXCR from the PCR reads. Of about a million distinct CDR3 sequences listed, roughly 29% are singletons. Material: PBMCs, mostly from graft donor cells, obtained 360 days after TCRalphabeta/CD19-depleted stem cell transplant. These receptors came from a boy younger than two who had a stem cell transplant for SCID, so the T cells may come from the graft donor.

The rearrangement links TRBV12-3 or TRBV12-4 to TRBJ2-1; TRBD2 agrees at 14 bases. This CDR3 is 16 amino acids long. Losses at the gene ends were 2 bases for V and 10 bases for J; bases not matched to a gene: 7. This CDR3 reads CASSLKTSGGAGEQFF. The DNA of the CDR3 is TGTGCCAGCAGTTTAAAGACTAGCGGGGGGGCCGGGGAGCAGTTCTTC.

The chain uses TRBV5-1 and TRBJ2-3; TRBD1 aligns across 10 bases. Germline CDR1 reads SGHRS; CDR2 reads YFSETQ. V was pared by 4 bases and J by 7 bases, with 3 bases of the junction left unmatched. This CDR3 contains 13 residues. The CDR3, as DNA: TGCGCCAGCAGCCGGGGACAGGGGAATACGCAGTATTTT. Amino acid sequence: CASSRGQGNTQYF. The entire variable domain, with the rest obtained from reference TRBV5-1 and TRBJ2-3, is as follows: KAGVTQTPRYLIKTRGQQVTLSCSPISGHRSVSWYQQTPGQGLQFLFEYFSETQRNKGNFPGRFSGRQFSNSRSEMNVSTLELGDSALYLCASSRGQGNTQYFGPGTRLTVL.

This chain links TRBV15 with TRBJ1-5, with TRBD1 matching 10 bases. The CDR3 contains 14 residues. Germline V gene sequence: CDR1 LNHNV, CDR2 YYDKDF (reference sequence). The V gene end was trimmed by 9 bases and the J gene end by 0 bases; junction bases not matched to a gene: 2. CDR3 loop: CATRTGGSNQPQHF. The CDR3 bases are TGTGCCACAAGGACAGGGGGTAGCAATCAGCCCCAGCATTTT. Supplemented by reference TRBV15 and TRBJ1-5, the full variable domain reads DAMVIQNPRYQVTQFGKPVTLSCSQTLNHNVMYWYQQKSSQAPKLLFHYYDKDFNNEADTPDNFQSRRPNTSFCFLDIRSPGLGDTAMYLCATRTGGSNQPQHFGDGTRLSIL.

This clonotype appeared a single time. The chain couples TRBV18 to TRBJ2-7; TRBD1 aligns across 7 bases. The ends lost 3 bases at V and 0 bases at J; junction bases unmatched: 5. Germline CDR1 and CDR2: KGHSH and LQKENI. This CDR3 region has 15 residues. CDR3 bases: TGTGCCAGCTCACCGGCACAGGGGAGCTCCTACGAGCAGTACTTC. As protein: CASSPAQGSSYEQYF.

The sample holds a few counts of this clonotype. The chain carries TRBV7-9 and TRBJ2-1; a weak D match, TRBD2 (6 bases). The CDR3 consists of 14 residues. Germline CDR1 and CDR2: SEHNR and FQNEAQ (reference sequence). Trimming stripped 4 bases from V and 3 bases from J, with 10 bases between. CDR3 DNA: TGTGCCAGCAGCTCGACTAGTTTCTACAATGAGCAGTTCTTC. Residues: CASSSTSFYNEQFF.

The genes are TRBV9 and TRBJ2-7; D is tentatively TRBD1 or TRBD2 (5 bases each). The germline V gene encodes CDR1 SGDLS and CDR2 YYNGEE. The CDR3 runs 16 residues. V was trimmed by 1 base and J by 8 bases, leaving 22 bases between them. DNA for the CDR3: TGTGCCAGCAGCGTAAAGGAATTTCGGGGCGGGTCTAAGCAGTACTTC. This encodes CASSVKEFRGGSKQYF.

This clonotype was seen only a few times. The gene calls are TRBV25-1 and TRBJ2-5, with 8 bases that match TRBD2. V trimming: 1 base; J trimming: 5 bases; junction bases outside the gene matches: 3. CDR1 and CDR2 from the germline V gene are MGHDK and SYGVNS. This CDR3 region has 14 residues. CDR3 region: CASSESPSGETQYF. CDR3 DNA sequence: TGTGCCAGCAGTGAATCCCCTAGCGGGGAGACCCAGTACTTC.

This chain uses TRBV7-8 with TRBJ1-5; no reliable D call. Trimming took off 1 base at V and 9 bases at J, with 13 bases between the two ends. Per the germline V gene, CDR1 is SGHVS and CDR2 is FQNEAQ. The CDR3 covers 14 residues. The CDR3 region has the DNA TGTGCCAGCAGCTTAGAATCAGACTTATCGCCCCAGCATTTT. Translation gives CASSLESDLSPQHF.

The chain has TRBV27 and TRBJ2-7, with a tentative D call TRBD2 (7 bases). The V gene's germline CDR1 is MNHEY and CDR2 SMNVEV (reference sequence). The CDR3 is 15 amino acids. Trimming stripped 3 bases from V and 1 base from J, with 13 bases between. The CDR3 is CASSFWAGASYEQYF. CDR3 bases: TGTGCCAGCAGTTTTTGGGCGGGGGCGTCCTACGAGCAGTACTTC.

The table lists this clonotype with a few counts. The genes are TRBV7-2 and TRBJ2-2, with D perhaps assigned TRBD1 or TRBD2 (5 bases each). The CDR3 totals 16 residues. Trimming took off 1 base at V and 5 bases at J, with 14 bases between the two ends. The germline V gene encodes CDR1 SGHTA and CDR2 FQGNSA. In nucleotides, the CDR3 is TGTGCCAGCAGCTTAGTTTGGGGGATACGGACCGGGGAGCTGTTTTTT. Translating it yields CASSLVWGIRTGELFF. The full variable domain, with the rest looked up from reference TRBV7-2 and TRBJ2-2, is GAGVSQSPSNKVTEKGKDVELRCDPISGHTALYWYRQSLGQGLEFLIYFQGNSAPDKSGLPSDRFSAERTGGSVSTLTIQRTQQEDSAVYLCASSLVWGIRTGELFFGEGSRLTVL.

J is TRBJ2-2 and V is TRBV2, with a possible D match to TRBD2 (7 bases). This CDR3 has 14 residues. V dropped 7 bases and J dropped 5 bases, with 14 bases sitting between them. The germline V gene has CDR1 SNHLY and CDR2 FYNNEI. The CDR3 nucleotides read TGTGCCAGCAAACAGGGAGGGGAAACCGGGGAGCTGTTTTTT. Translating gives CASKQGGETGELFF.

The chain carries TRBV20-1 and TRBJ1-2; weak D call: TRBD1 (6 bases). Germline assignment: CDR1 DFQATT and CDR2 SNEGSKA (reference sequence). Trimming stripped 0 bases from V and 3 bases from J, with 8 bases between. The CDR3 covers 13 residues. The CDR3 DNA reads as TGCAGTGCTAGAGAGGCAGGGGACTATGGCTACACCTTC. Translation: CSAREAGDYGYTF.

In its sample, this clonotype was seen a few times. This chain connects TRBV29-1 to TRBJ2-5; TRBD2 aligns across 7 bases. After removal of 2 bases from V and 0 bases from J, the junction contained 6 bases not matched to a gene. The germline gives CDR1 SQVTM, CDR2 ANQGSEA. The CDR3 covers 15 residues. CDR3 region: CSVELASGNQETQYF. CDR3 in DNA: TGCAGCGTTGAACTGGCTAGCGGAAACCAAGAGACCCAGTACTTC. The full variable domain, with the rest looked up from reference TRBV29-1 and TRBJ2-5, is SAVISQKPSRDICQRGTSLTIQCQVDSQVTMMFWYRQQPGQSLTLIATANQGSEATYESGFVIDKFPISRPNLTFSTLTVSNMSPEDSSIYLCSVELASGNQETQYFGPGTRLLVL.

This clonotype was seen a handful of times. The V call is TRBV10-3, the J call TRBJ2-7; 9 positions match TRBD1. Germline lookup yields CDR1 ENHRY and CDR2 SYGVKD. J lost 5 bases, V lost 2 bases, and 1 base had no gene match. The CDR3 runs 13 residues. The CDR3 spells CAISERTGDEQYF. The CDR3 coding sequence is TGTGCCATCAGTGAGAGGACAGGGGACGAGCAGTACTTC.

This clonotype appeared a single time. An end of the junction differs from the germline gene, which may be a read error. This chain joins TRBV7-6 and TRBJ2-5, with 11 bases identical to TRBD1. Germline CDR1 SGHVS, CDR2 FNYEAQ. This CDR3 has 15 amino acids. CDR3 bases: TGTGCCGGCAGTCGATCCGGGACAGGGGGGGAGACCCAGTACTTC. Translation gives CAGSRSGTGGETQYF.